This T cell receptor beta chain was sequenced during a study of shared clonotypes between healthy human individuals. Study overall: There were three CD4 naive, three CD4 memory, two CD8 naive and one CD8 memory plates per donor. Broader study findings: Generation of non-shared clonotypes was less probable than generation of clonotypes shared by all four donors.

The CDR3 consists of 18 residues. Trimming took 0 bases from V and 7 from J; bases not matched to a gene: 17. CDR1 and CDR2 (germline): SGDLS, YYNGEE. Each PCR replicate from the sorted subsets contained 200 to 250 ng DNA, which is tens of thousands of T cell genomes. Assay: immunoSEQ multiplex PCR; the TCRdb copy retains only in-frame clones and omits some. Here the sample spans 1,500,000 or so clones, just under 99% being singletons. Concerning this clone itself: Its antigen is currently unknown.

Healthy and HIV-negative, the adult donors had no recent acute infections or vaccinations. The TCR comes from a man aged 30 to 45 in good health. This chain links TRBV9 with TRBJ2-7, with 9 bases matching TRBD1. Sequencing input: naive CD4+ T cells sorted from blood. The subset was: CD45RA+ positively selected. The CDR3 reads CASSVAEPGTGHPREQYF. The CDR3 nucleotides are TGTGCCAGCAGCGTAGCCGAGCCCGGGACAGGGCACCCTCGGGAGCAGTACTTC.